These T cell receptor beta chains were read from a single sample in a study of blood T cell repertoires in COVID-19. Method: immunoSEQ multiplex PCR; TCRdb's copy keeps in-frame clones and lacks some. The sample has some 60,000 clones; 90% are singletons. Sequencing was done on a sample of peripheral blood. All receptors derive from a man in his forties or fifties with acute or convalescent COVID-19. CDR3s include the opening cysteine and the closing phenylalanine or tryptophan. D genes are given only for firm matches. The size of a clone is reported for some rows only, either as once, few or many, or as a class for expanded clones.

TRBV5-4,TRBJ1-2,TRBD1,.,TGTGCCAGCAGCAGCCGGGACAGGGTGTCGAGCTACACCTTC,CASSSRDRVSSYTF
TRBV4-1,TRBJ1-2,.,few,TGCGCCAGCAGCCAGCGGGTTATCTATGGCTACACCTTC,CASSQRVIYGYTF
TRBV30,TRBJ1-5,.,.,TGTGCCTGGAGTGTAAGGGGGAGCAATCAGCCCCAGCATTTT,CAWSVRGSNQPQHF
TRBV30,TRBJ2-1,.,.,TGTGCCTGGGACCTACCCCCTAGCAATGAGCAGTTCTTC,CAWDLPPSNEQFF
TRBV19,TRBJ2-5,TRBD1,.,TGTGCCAGTAGTCCCTACCGTTACAGGGGAGAGACCCAGTACTTC,CASSPYRYRGETQYF
TRBV18,TRBJ1-2,TRBD1,.,TGTGCCAGCTCACCTAACAGGGGTGACTATGGCTACACCTTC,CASSPNRGDYGYTF
TRBV24-1,TRBJ2-3,TRBD2,.,TGTGCCACCAGTGACATAGCGGGAGGAGCAGATACGCAGTATTTT,CATSDIAGGADTQYF
TRBV11-3,TRBJ2-1,.,.,TGTGCCAGCACCCCCTTGGGGCGTTACAATGAGCAGTTCTTC,CASTPLGRYNEQFF
TRBV2,TRBJ1-5,TRBD1,.,TGTGCCAGCAGGGGGACAGCTAGCAATCAGCCCCAGCATTTT,CASRGTASNQPQHF
TRBV14,TRBJ1-2,TRBD1,few,TGTGCCAGCAGCCAAGACTTAGGGACAGGGAGTGGCTACACCTTC,CASSQDLGTGSGYTF
TRBV2,TRBJ2-7,TRBD1,.,TGTGCCAGCAGTGTAGTGCAGGGGGTCCCCCACGAGCAGTACTTC,CASSVVQGVPHEQYF
TRBV2,TRBJ1-3,.,.,TGTGCCAGCAGCCCCCAGGGTTCTGGAAACACCATATATTTT,CASSPQGSGNTIYF
TRBV19,TRBJ1-1,.,.,TGTGCCAGTAGTCCGGACAGCCTTAACACTGAAGCTTTCTTT,CASSPDSLNTEAFF
TRBV19,TRBJ1-1,TRBD1,.,TGTGCCAGTATCGCGACAGGGGGCTGGAACACTGAAGCTTTCTTT,CASIATGGWNTEAFF
TRBV5-8,TRBJ1-1,.,.,TGTGCCAGCAGCAGAGGAGTAGTCATGAACACTGAAGCTTTCTTT,CASSRGVVMNTEAFF
TRBV10-2,TRBJ1-2,TRBD1,.,TGCGCCAGCAGCCACGACAGGGGGGCCTCTAACTATGGCTACACCTTC,CASSHDRGASNYGYTF
TRBV10-3,TRBJ1-1,TRBD1,.,TGTGCCATCAGCGTTGACAGGGGAGGTGAAGCTTTCTTT,CAISVDRGGEAFF
TRBV5-6,TRBJ2-7,TRBD2,.,TGTGCCAGCAGCGAGTCTAGCGGGCACTCCTACGAGCAGTACTTC,CASSESSGHSYEQYF
TRBV6-4,TRBJ2-1,.,.,TGTGCCAGCAGTGACTTTCTAGGGACTGGCTTCAATGAGCAGTTCTTC,CASSDFLGTGFNEQFF
TRBV5-1,TRBJ2-1,TRBD2,.,TGCGCCAGCAGCCTGACTAGCCACAATGAGCAGTTCTTC,CASSLTSHNEQFF
TRBV10-2,TRBJ2-5,TRBD1,once,TGCGCCAGCAGAACAGGACAGGGAGAGACCCAGTACTTC,CASRTGQGETQYF
TRBV27,TRBJ1-6,TRBD1,once,TGTGCCAGCAGTCCAGACAGGGTGAAACGTTCACCCCTCCACTTT,CASSPDRVKRSPLHF
TRBV30,TRBJ2-3,TRBD2,.,TGTGCCTGGAGACAGGTACTAGCGGGAGGCACAGATACGCAGTATTTT,CAWRQVLAGGTDTQYF
TRBV6-2/TRBV6-3,TRBJ1-2,TRBD1,.,TGTGCCAGCAGTTATGGGACAGGCGGGAGCTACACCTTC,CASSYGTGGSYTF
TRBV5-1,TRBJ1-2,.,.,TGCGCCAGCAGCTTGGACAGGGTTACTAACTATGGCTACACCTTC,CASSLDRVTNYGYTF
TRBV6-2/TRBV6-3,TRBJ1-1,.,.,TGTGCCAGCAGTTACAACACAGGGTTCACTGAAGCTTTCTTT,CASSYNTGFTEAFF
TRBV12-3/TRBV12-4,TRBJ1-3,.,.,TGTGCCATCCAGGGCCCTGGAAACACCATATATTTT,CAIQGPGNTIYF
TRBV7-2,TRBJ2-1,.,.,TGTGCCAGCAGCAACACGTACAATGAGCAGTTCTTC,CASSNTYNEQFF
TRBV6-5,TRBJ1-3,TRBD1,.,TGTGCCAGCAGCCTGGGACAGTCAGGAAACACCATATATTTT,CASSLGQSGNTIYF
TRBV7-2,TRBJ1-6,TRBD1,.,TGTGCCAGCAGCAGGGGACAGGGTGGTTCACCCCTCCACTTT,CASSRGQGGSPLHF
TRBV4-3,TRBJ2-5,TRBD2,.,TGCGCCAGCAGCCAAGAAACTAGCGGGAGCGGTAGGGAGACCCAGTACTTC,CASSQETSGSGRETQYF
TRBV9,TRBJ2-3,.,.,TGTGCCAGCAGCGTACAGACAGCCACAGATACGCAGTATTTT,CASSVQTATDTQYF
TRBV4-1,TRBJ2-3,TRBD2,.,TGCGCCAGCAGCCAAGGCGGCGGGGGGGTGGATACGCAGTATTTT,CASSQGGGGVDTQYF
TRBV19,TRBJ2-3,TRBD1,.,TGTGCCAGTAGTATAATCTACCCAGGGGGCTTTGGAGATACGCAGTATTTT,CASSIIYPGGFGDTQYF
TRBV6-1,TRBJ2-1,TRBD1,.,TGTGCCAGCAGTGGAAGGCGAGGACAGGGGGCCGGGAATGAGCAGTTCTTC,CASSGRRGQGAGNEQFF
TRBV30,TRBJ1-3,.,.,TGTGCCTGGAGTGTATTGGATAGCTGGGGAAACACCATATATTTT,CAWSVLDSWGNTIYF
TRBV19,TRBJ1-5,.,.,TGTGCCAGTAGTTCCTCGGATCAGCCCCAGCATTTT,CASSSSDQPQHF
TRBV18,TRBJ1-4,TRBD1,.,TGTGCCAGCTCTCCCCAGGGGGACACTAATGAAAAACTGTTTTTT,CASSPQGDTNEKLFF
TRBV3-1/TRBV3-2,TRBJ2-7,.,.,TGTGCCAGCAGTCCAAGTTGGACAAACCCCTACGAGCAGTACTTC,CASSPSWTNPYEQYF
TRBV5-1,TRBJ1-6,.,once,TGCGCCAGCAGCTTGGGGAGGGGAGATTCACCCCTCCACTTT,CASSLGRGDSPLHF
TRBV4-2,TRBJ1-4,TRBD1,.,TGTGCCAGCAGCCAAGAACAACAGGGGGACGAAAAACTGTTTTTT,CASSQEQQGDEKLFF
TRBV5-6,TRBJ1-2,TRBD1,.,TGTGCCAGCAGGGGGACCGGGACAGGAATTAACTATGGCTACACCTTC,CASRGTGTGINYGYTF
TRBV6-5,TRBJ1-2,.,.,TGTGCCAGCAGTACCCCCGGATGGGGGAGGAATGGCTACACCTTC,CASSTPGWGRNGYTF
TRBV5-1,TRBJ2-1,TRBD2,.,TGCGCCAGCAGCTCCGGGACTAGCGGAGGTCACGAGTTCTTC,CASSSGTSGGHEFF
TRBV25-1,TRBJ1-2,.,.,TGTGCCAGCAGCGCGGGACCGAACTATGGCTACACCTTC,CASSAGPNYGYTF
TRBV5-1,TRBJ1-2,.,.,TGCGCCAGCAGCTTGAGTGGGGGCAACTATGGCTACACCTTC,CASSLSGGNYGYTF
TRBV30,TRBJ1-4,TRBD1,once,TGTGCCTGGAGAAGAGGGGACAGTAATGAAAAACTGTTTTTT,CAWRRGDSNEKLFF
TRBV7-9,TRBJ1-4,TRBD1,.,TGTGCCAGCAGCCCTACGACAGGGGGGACAACTAATGAAAAACTGTTTTTT,CASSPTTGGTTNEKLFF
TRBV19,TRBJ1-5,TRBD1,.,TGTGCCAGTAGTAGGGACAGGGATAGGAGACATCAGCCCCAGCATTTT,CASSRDRDRRHQPQHF
TRBV5-1,TRBJ2-2,TRBD2,.,TGCGCCAGCAGCCCGATGACCCTAGCGGGAAGGGGGACCGGGGAGCTGTTTTTT,CASSPMTLAGRGTGELFF
TRBV4-1,TRBJ2-5,TRBD2,.,TGCGCCAGCAGCCAAGAAAGAGCGGGAGGGGACCAAGAGACCCAGTACTTC,CASSQERAGGDQETQYF
TRBV6-5,TRBJ1-1,.,.,TGTGCCAGCAGCCGGGTCCGCGAAACTGAAGCTTTCTTT,CASSRVRETEAFF
TRBV12-3/TRBV12-4,TRBJ1-1,.,.,TGTGCCAGCACCGAAGGGGGTGAAGCTTTCTTT,CASTEGGEAFF
TRBV19,TRBJ2-2,.,.,TGTGCCAGTAGACAGGCGACGAACACCGGGGAGCTGTTTTTT,CASRQATNTGELFF
TRBV12-5,TRBJ1-2,TRBD1,.,TGTGCTAGTGGTTTGGCCGCGACAGGGTGGGGCTACACCTTC,CASGLAATGWGYTF
TRBV6-5,TRBJ1-4,TRBD1,.,TGTGCCAGCAGCGCGTCGACAGGGGGTAATGAAAAACTGTTTTTT,CASSASTGGNEKLFF